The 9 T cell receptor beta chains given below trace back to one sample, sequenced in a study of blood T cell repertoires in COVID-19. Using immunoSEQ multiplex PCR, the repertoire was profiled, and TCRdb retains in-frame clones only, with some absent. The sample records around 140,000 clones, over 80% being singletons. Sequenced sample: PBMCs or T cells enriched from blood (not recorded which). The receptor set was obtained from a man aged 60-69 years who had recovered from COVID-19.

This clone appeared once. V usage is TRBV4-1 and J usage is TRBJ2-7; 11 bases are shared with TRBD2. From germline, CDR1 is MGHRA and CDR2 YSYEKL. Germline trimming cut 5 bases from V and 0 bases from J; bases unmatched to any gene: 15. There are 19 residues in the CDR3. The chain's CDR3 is CASSSQANTGTSGSYEQYF. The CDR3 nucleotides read TGCGCCAGCAGCTCTCAAGCAAATACCGGGACTAGCGGCTCCTACGAGCAGTACTTC.

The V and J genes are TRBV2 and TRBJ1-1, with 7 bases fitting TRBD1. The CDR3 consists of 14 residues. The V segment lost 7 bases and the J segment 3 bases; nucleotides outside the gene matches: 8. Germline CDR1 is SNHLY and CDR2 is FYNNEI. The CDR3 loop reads CASTLTTGDTEAFF. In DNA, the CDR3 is TGTGCCAGCACCCTAACTACAGGGGACACTGAAGCTTTCTTT.

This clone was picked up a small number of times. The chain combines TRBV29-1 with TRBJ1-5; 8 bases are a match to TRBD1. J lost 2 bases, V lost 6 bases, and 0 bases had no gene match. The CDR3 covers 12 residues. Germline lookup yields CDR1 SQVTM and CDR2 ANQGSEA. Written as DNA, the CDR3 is TGCAGCGTGACAGGGGGCAATCAGCCCCAGCATTTT. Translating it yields CSVTGGNQPQHF.

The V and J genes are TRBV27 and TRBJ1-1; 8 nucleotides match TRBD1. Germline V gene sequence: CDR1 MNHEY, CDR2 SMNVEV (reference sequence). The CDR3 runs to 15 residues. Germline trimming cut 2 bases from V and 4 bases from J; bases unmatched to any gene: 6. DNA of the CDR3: TGTGCCAGCAGTTTAGGGGCAACAGGGGGCACTGAAGCTTTCTTT. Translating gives CASSLGATGGTEAFF.

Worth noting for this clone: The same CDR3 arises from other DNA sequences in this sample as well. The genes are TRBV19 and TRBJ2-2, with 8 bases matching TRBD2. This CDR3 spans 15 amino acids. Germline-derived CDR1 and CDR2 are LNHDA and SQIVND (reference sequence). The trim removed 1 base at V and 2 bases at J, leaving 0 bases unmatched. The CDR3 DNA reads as TGTGCCAGTAGTATAGTAGCGGGAAACACCGGGGAGCTGTTTTTT. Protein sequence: CASSIVAGNTGELFF.

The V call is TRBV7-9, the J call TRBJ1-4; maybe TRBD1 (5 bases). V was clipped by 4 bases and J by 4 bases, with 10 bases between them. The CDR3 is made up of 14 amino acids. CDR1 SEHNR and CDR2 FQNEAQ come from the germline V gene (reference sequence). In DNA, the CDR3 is TGTGCCAGCAGCTCGACAGTATATAATGAAAAACTGTTTTTT. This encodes CASSSTVYNEKLFF.

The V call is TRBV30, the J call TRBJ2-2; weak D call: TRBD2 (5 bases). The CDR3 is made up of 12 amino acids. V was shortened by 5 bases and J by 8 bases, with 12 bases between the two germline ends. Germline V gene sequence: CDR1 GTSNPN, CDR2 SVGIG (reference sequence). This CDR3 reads CAWGLIGGELFF. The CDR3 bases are TGTGCCTGGGGACTCATCGGGGGGGAGCTGTTTTTT. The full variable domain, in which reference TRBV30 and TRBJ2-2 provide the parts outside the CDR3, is SQTIHQWPATLVQPVGSPLSLECTVEGTSNPNLYWYRQAAGRGLQLLFYSVGIGQISSEVPQNLSASRPQDRQFILSSKKLLLSDSGFYLCAWGLIGGELFFGEGSRLTVL.

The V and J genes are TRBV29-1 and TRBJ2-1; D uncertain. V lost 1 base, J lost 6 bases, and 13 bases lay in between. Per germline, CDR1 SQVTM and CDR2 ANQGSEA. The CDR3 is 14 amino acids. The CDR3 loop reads CSVEGLENRNEQFF. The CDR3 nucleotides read TGCAGCGTTGAAGGTCTAGAGAACCGCAATGAGCAGTTCTTC.

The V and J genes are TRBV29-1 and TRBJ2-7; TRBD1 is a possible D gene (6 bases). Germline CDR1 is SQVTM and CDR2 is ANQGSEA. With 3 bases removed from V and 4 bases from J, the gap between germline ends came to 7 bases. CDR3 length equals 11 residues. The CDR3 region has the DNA TGCAGCGTTGAGGACAGTTACGAGCAGTACTTC. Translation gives CSVEDSYEQYF.